Included here is one T cell receptor (beta chain) sequence, with context. This clone was seen a few times. The antigen it binds to is not known. No base quality information exists; no much larger clone differs at one position. Genomic DNA was extracted from sorted cells for sequencing of the TCRbeta CDR3 region. The immunoSEQ Assay was used for sequencing of TCRbeta CDR3 regions. In its TCRdb copy, this immuneACCESS table keeps in-frame sequences only and misses some clones. Where compared with another copy, unresolved V genes explain less than half of these, and the others have no known cause. In all, the sample holds fewer than 65,000 clones, and about nine tenths of those were seen once. The top ten clonotypes cover over 1% of the sample. Patients with a history of autoimmune disease or receiving systemic immunosuppression were excluded from the trial. Peripheral blood for TCR sequencing was collected from all dose cohorts at baseline, on cycle 4 day 1, and on cycle 7 day 1. The samples were drawn from a first-in-human, open-label, multicenter phase I dose-escalation trial of ivuxolimab. The trial enrolled adults with locally advanced or metastatic head and neck squamous cell, hepatocellular, melanoma or renal cell carcinoma. Before TCR sequencing, CD4+ and CD8+ T cells were separately sorted from peripheral blood.

This sample was included in a study of OX40 agonist ivuxolimab in advanced cancers. In the study overall: Ivuxolimab, which targeted the costimulatory receptor OX40 (CD134), was an agonistic, fully human IgG2 monoclonal antibody. Intravenous ivuxolimab was administered to patients every 2 weeks at six dose levels: 0.01, 0.1, 0.3, 1.5, 3 and 10 mg/kg. Among the roughly 54 dose-escalation patients, approximately 20 had hepatocellular carcinoma, approximately 15 melanoma, 9 renal cell carcinoma and 9 head and neck cancer. The dose-escalation cohort was approximately 83% male with a mean age of about 60 years, ranging from about 20 to 85. Prior anti-PD-1, anti-PD-L1 or anti-CTLA-4 therapy was permitted, and 40% of dose-escalation patients had received checkpoint inhibitors. Partial responses were achieved by three dose-escalation patients, of whom one had hepatocellular carcinoma and two had cutaneous melanoma. Peripheral TCRbeta sequencing was intended to test whether TCR sequence diversity was altered and clonal T-cell expansion was caused by ivuxolimab. The paper reports the monotherapy dose-escalation portion (N of about 50 patients) of the phase I ivuxolimab trial.

V is reduced by 1 base and J by 5 bases, leaving a spacing of 11 bases between them. The CDR3, from cysteine to phenylalanine, totals 14 residues. The kept DNA is CDR3 alone, 42 bases in frame from the first base. For CDR1 and CDR2, the germline V gene lists MNHEY and SVGAGI. Study-level results and caveats: Partial responders in the 0.1-3.0 mg/kg groups had among the lowest normalized peripheral clonal expansion, especially among CD8+ T cells. The antigen specificity of the clonally expanded peripheral T cells was not determined. After ivuxolimab, more expanded clones were found on average in CD8+ T cells than in CD4+ T cells. At doses from 0.1 to 3.0 mg/kg, clonal expansion was seen in both CD4+ and CD8+ blood T cells between baseline and week 6. Low levels of normalized T-cell clonal expansion were also seen in some patients who did not respond.

This TCR was recovered from an adult with an advanced solid tumor such as melanoma, head and neck, liver or kidney cancer. The sequence joins TRBV6-5 to TRBJ1-1; the D gene is perhaps TRBD1, from 6 matching bases. The sample in question was CD4+ or CD8+ T cells sorted from blood, obtained in a trial of the OX40 agonist ivuxolimab. The CDR3 loop reads CASSYWGAQTEAFF. Read as DNA, the sequence is TGTGCCAGCAGTTACTGGGGGGCGCAGACTGAAGCTTTCTTT.